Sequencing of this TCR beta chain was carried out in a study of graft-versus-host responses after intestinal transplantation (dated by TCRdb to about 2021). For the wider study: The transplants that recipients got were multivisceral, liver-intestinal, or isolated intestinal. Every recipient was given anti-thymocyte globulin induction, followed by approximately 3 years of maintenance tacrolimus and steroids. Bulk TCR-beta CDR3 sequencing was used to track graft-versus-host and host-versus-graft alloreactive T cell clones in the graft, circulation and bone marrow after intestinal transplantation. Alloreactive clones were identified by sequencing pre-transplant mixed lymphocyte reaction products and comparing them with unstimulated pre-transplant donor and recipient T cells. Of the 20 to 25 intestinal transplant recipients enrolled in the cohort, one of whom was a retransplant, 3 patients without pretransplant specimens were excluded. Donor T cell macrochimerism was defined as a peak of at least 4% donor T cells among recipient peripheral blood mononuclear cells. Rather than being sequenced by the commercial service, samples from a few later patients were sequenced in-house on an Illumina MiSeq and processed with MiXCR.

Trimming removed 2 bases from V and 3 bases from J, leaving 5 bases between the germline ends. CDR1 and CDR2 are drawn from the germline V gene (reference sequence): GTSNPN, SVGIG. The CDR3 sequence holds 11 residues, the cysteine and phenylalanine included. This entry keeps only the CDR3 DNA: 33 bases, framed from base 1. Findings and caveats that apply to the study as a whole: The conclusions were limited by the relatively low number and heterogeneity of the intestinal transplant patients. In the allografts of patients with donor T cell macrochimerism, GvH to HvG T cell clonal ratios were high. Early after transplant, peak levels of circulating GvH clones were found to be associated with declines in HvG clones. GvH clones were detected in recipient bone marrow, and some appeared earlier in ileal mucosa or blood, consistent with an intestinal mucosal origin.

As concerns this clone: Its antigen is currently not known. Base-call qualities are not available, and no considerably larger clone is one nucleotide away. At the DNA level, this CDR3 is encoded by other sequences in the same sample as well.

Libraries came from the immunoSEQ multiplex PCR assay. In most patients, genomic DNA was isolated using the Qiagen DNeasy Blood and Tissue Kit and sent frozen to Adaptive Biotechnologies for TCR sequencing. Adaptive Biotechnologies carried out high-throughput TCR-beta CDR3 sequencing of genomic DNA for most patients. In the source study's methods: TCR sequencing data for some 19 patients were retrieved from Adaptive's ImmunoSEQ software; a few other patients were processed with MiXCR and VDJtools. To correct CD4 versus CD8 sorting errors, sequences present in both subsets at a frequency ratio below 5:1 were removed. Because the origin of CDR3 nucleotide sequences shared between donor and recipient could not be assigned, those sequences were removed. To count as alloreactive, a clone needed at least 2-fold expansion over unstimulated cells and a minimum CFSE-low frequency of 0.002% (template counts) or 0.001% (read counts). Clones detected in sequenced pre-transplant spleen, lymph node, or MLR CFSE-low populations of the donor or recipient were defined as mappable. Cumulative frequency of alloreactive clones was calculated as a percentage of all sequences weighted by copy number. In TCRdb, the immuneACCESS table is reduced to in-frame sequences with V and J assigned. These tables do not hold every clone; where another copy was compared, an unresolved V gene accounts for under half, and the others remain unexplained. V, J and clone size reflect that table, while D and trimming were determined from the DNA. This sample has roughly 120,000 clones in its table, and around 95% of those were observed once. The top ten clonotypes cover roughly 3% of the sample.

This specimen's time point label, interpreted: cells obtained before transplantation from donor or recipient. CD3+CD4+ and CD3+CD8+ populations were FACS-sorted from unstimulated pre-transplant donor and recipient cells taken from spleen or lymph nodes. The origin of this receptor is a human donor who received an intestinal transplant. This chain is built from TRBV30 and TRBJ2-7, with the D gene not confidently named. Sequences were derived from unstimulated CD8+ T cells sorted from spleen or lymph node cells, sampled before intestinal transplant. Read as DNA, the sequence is TGTGCCTGGAGTTCTAGCTACGAGCAGTACTTC. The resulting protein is CAWSSSYEQYF.